Below, 30 T cell receptor beta chains from the same sample are listed, as sequenced in a study of regulatory and conventional T cells in RAG deficiency (TCRdb year 2017). Library preparation used the immunoSEQ multiplex PCR assay. Drawn from immuneACCESS, this table holds only the in-frame rearrangements with V and J called that TCRdb kept. Clones are partly lost; checked studies trace under half to an unresolved V gene and leave the rest unexplained. In this sample the table shows 30,000 to 40,000 clones, around 89% of which occur a single time. The ten largest clones take up approximately 15% of the sample. These data also featured in a second study, about regulatory T cells. The second paper states: The multiplex PCR used 52 forward TRBV primers and 13 reverse TRBJ primers, with assay-based and computational corrections for amplification bias.

The specimen sequenced was CD8+ T cells sorted from blood. The receptors shown here come from a human donor in good health.

The chain employs TRBV28 and TRBJ1-1; 9 bases agree with TRBD1. V was pared by 6 bases and J by 4 bases, with 9 bases of the junction left unmatched. Germline V gene sequence: CDR1 MDHEN, CDR2 SYDVKM. The CDR3 has 15 amino acids. The CDR3 DNA follows: TGTGCCAGCAGAGTCGGGACAGGGATTAGCACTGAAGCTTTCTTT. Translated: CASRVGTGISTEAFF.

The chain uses TRBV5-1 and TRBJ2-7, with D perhaps matching TRBD2 (7 bases). The CDR3 sequence is 15 residues long. V lost 4 bases to trimming and J lost 0 bases, with 14 bases between them. Germline V CDR1 and CDR2: SGHRS, YFSETQ. The CDR3 sequence is CASSGRGVISYEQYF. In DNA form, the CDR3 reads TGCGCCAGCAGCGGGAGGGGGGTCATCTCCTACGAGCAGTACTTC.

This clone was observed a single time. The chain carries TRBV30 and TRBJ2-1; D may be TRBD1 (5 bases). This CDR3 comprises 14 residues. The germline V gene encodes CDR1 GTSNPN and CDR2 SVGIG (reference sequence). Trimming removed 0 bases from V and 4 bases from J, with 10 bases in between. The CDR3 bases are TGTGCCTGGAGTGTAGGGCAGGGTTACAATGAGCAGTTCTTC. It yields the protein CAWSVGQGYNEQFF.

The V gene is TRBV5-1, the J gene TRBJ1-1; 7 nucleotides line up with TRBD1. The CDR3 extends over 17 amino acids. Germline V gene lookup returns CDR1 SGHRS and CDR2 YFSETQ. Trimming cost V 3 bases and J 0 bases; bases outside gene matches: 11. CDR3 protein: CASSSIPGQTMNTEAFF. In DNA, the CDR3 is TGCGCCAGCAGCTCTATCCCGGGACAGACTATGAACACTGAAGCTTTCTTT. The full variable domain, completed using reference TRBV5-1 and TRBJ1-1, is KAGVTQTPRYLIKTRGQQVTLSCSPISGHRSVSWYQQTPGQGLQFLFEYFSETQRNKGNFPGRFSGRQFSNSRSEMNVSTLELGDSALYLCASSSIPGQTMNTEAFFGQGTRLTVV.

The chain recombines TRBV2 with TRBJ2-1; TRBD2 aligns across 7 bases. J lost 6 bases, V lost 1 base, and 9 bases had no gene match. Germline V gene lookup returns CDR1 SNHLY and CDR2 FYNNEI. The CDR3 runs 16 residues. The CDR3 DNA follows: TGTGCCAGCAGTGAAGAGGGGCTAGCGGCAGCCAATGAGCAGTTCTTC. Amino acids: CASSEEGLAAANEQFF.

The chain joins TRBV6-4 to TRBJ1-2; unclear D gene. In germline, CDR1 is MRHNA, CDR2 SNTAGT. The V gene lost 1 base and the J gene lost 4 bases, with 19 bases spanning the gap. This CDR3 contains 17 residues. As DNA, the CDR3 is TGTGCCAGCAGTGACTTGATGGACCTCGGAACTAGCTATGGCTACACCTTC. Translation: CASSDLMDLGTSYGYTF.

The chain combines TRBV29-1 with TRBJ2-7; 7 nucleotides match TRBD1. J gave up 0 bases and V 1 base, and 3 bases lay outside the gene matches. Germline V gene lookup returns CDR1 SQVTM and CDR2 ANQGSEA. This CDR3 is built from 14 residues. The CDR3 DNA reads as TGCAGCGTTGAAGCTGCAGGGGGCTCCTACGAGCAGTACTTC. This gives the protein CSVEAAGGSYEQYF.

As DNA, the CDR3 is TGTGCCAGCTCACCGGACAGGGGGCGCAAGAATGAGCAGTTCTTC. Protein product: CASSPDRGRKNEQFF. The rearrangement joins TRBV18 to TRBJ2-1, with 11 nucleotides matching TRBD1. The J segment lost 7 bases and the V segment lost 3 bases, leaving 5 bases of the junction unmatched. Germline V gives CDR1 KGHSH, CDR2 LQKENI. This CDR3 is built from 15 residues.

The chain carries TRBV30 and TRBJ1-2, with TRBD1 identical over 7 bases. The V gene end was trimmed by 3 bases and the J gene end by 9 bases; junction bases not matched to a gene: 16. The CDR3 loop spans 15 amino acids. Germline values: CDR1 GTSNPN, CDR2 SVGIG (reference sequence). As DNA, the CDR3 is TGTGCCTGGAGCGGTGGACAGGATGGGATATGGAGCTACACCTTC. Translation: CAWSGGQDGIWSYTF.

The rearrangement uses TRBV30 and TRBJ2-7, with D perhaps TRBD1 (5 bases). This CDR3 has 12 residues. Between the trimmed V and J ends, which lost 1 base and 4 bases, there was a span of 8 bases. The germline CDR1 and CDR2 sequences are GTSNPN and SVGIG (reference sequence). The CDR3 spells CAWSGQFYEQYF. The CDR3 nucleotides are TGTGCCTGGAGTGGACAGTTTTACGAGCAGTACTTC.

The genes are TRBV13 and TRBJ1-1; D ambiguous. The CDR3 totals 14 residues. The germline CDR1 and CDR2 sequences are PRHDT and FYEKMQ (reference sequence). V lost 1 base and J lost 4, with 10 bases in between. The CDR3, as DNA: TGTGCCAGCAGCTTAGATCGTAGAACCACTGAAGCTTTCTTT. It encodes CASSLDRRTTEAFF.

V gene TRBV13 combines with J gene TRBJ2-2; 9 bases fit TRBD2. Trimming cost V 1 base and J 4 bases; bases outside gene matches: 4. Germline loops: CDR1 PRHDT, CDR2 FYEKMQ (reference sequence). The CDR3 covers 16 residues. The CDR3 DNA follows: TGTGCCAGCAGCTTAGCGTTAGCGGGAGCCACCGGGGAGCTGTTTTTT. The encoded protein is CASSLALAGATGELFF.

J is TRBJ2-7 and V is TRBV28, with a tentative D call TRBD2 (5 bases). Germline assignment: CDR1 MDHEN and CDR2 SYDVKM. V was shortened by 2 bases and J by 0 bases, with 11 bases between the two germline ends. CDR3 length equals 15 residues. CDR3 sequence reads: CASSLPRDYSYEQYF. CDR3 nucleotides: TGTGCCAGCAGTTTACCCCGAGACTACTCCTACGAGCAGTACTTC.

The J gene is TRBJ2-1, the V gene TRBV7-3; D may be TRBD2 (6 bases). Trimming took 1 base from V and 6 from J, leaving 16 bases between them. Germline V lookup: CDR1 SGHTA, CDR2 FQGTGA. CDR3 length: 16 amino acids. The CDR3 DNA is TGTGCCAGCAGCTTAAGTAGTTTATTCGGGGGCAATGAGCAGTTCTTC. It encodes CASSLSSLFGGNEQFF.

The chain joins TRBV30 to TRBJ2-3; D gene ambiguous. The V end was cut by 2 bases, the J end by 0 bases, with 9 bases between. Germline V gene lookup returns CDR1 GTSNPN and CDR2 SVGIG (reference sequence). The CDR3 runs 14 residues. The CDR3 nucleotides read TGTGCCTGGAGTCCCGGGCAAAGCACAGATACGCAGTATTTT. Residues: CAWSPGQSTDTQYF.

The genes are TRBV2 and TRBJ2-3, with 7 nucleotides matching TRBD2. The CDR3 loop spans 14 amino acids. V dropped 6 bases and J dropped 3; count of bases not matched to a gene: 6. Germline values: CDR1 SNHLY, CDR2 FYNNEI. CDR3 amino acids: CASSRTGGTDTQYF. The CDR3 DNA reads as TGTGCCAGCAGCAGGACGGGGGGAACAGATACGCAGTATTTT.

The chain employs TRBV20-1 and TRBJ1-1; D uncertain. Trimming took 3 bases from V and 7 from J, leaving 6 bases between them. The CDR3 sequence is 10 residues long. Looked up from germline, CDR1 is DFQATT and CDR2 is SNEGSKA (reference sequence). The CDR3 loop reads CSARGYEAFF. CDR3 bases: TGCAGTGCTAGGGGGTATGAAGCTTTCTTT.

The chain recombines TRBV5-1 with TRBJ2-2; TRBD2 agrees at 8 bases. Trimming cost V 3 bases and J 10 bases; bases outside gene matches: 11. The CDR3 covers 15 residues. Germline V CDR1 and CDR2: SGHRS, YFSETQ. The CDR3 protein is CASSWGAAGGAELFF. The CDR3 region has the DNA TGCGCCAGCAGCTGGGGGGCGGCGGGGGGCGCGGAGCTGTTTTTT.

This clone was counted once. The chain links TRBV18 to TRBJ2-1; 7 bases map to TRBD1. Germline values: CDR1 KGHSH, CDR2 LQKENI. CDR3 length: 18 amino acids. After removal of 3 bases from V and 7 bases from J, the junction contained 18 bases not matched to a gene. The CDR3 spells CASSPLGRRQGDRNEQFF. The CDR3 DNA sequence: TGTGCCAGCTCACCCCTAGGGCGCAGGCAGGGGGATAGGAATGAGCAGTTCTTC.

The J gene is TRBJ2-1, the V gene TRBV4-1, with D perhaps TRBD1 (8 bases). This CDR3 is built from 16 residues. Germline values: CDR1 MGHRA, CDR2 YSYEKL. Trimming cost V 1 base and J 7 bases, with 17 bases left between them. CDR3 nucleotides: TGCGCCAGCAGCCAAGGGTGGACAGGGCGGGAGAATGAGCAGTTCTTC. This translates into CASSQGWTGRENEQFF.

The chain recombines TRBV5-6 with TRBJ1-5; D is ambiguous. CDR1 is SGHDT, CDR2 YYEEEE, per germline. The CDR3 is made up of 13 amino acids. Trimming stripped 0 bases from V and 4 bases from J, with 5 bases between. CDR3 amino acids: CASSLVGNQPQHF. CDR3 bases: TGTGCCAGCAGCTTGGTCGGTAATCAGCCCCAGCATTTT.

V usage is TRBV9 and J usage is TRBJ1-2; a weak D match, TRBD1 (5 bases). The CDR3 runs to 14 residues. Per the germline V gene, CDR1 is SGDLS and CDR2 is YYNGEE. V lost 4 bases and J lost 7, with 17 bases in between. Here the CDR3 DNA reads TGTGCCAGCAGCCCTCAACCCGGGACGATTGGCTACACCTTC. This encodes CASSPQPGTIGYTF.

The CDR3 protein is CASSLEGQNTEAFF. DNA of the CDR3: TGTGCCAGCAGCTTAGAGGGGCAGAACACTGAAGCTTTCTTT. The chain uses TRBV7-9 and TRBJ1-1, with D maybe TRBD1 (5 bases). Germline V gene lookup returns CDR1 SEHNR and CDR2 FQNEAQ (reference sequence). This CDR3 region has 14 residues. Trimming cost V 1 base and J 1 base, with 7 bases left between them.

The gene calls are TRBV6-5 and TRBJ2-7; 10 nucleotides agree with TRBD2. The CDR3 has 15 amino acids. V trimming: 2 bases; J trimming: 7 bases; junction bases outside the gene matches: 8. Germline V gene data show CDR1 as MNHEY and CDR2 as SVGAGI. The CDR3, as DNA: TGTGCCAGCAGTTACGGGACTAGCGCTATGTGGGAGCAGTACTTC. Translation gives CASSYGTSAMWEQYF.

The V call is TRBV2, the J call TRBJ1-4; D not certain. Trimming shortened V by 2 bases and J by 0 bases, and 19 bases separated the two germline ends. This CDR3 is built from 19 residues. Germline V lookup: CDR1 SNHLY, CDR2 FYNNEI. The chain's CDR3 is CASSEPSADRGPTNEKLFF. CDR3 nucleotides: TGTGCCAGCAGTGAACCGTCTGCAGATAGAGGACCAACTAATGAAAAACTGTTTTTT.

This clone was counted once. A junction boundary mismatches the germline segment, possibly from a read error. This chain uses TRBV7-7 with TRBJ2-7; D call uncertain. Germline CDR1 and CDR2: SSHAT and FNYEAQ (reference sequence). This CDR3 has 18 residues. DNA of the CDR3: TGTGCTAGCAGCCCTAGAACCCCGGAACTCAGGATTGCATACGAGCAGTACTTC. As protein: CASSPRTPELRIAYEQYF.

The V and J genes are TRBV4-1 and TRBJ2-1; possible D gene TRBD1, 5 bases. The length of the CDR3 is 16 residues. V was shortened by 3 bases and J by 0 bases, with 12 bases between the two germline ends. Per germline, CDR1 MGHRA and CDR2 YSYEKL. CDR3 nucleotides: TGCGCCAGCAGCCACATGGGGCGGAGCTCCTACAATGAGCAGTTCTTC. This codes for CASSHMGRSSYNEQFF.

The J gene is TRBJ1-1, the V gene TRBV30; D is uncertain. The V end lost 4 bases, the J end lost 4 bases, and 13 bases lay between the germline ends. The CDR3 covers 13 residues. Germline CDR1 GTSNPN, CDR2 SVGIG (reference sequence). The CDR3 DNA sequence: TGTGCCTGGACTATCAGCCGTCCCACTGAAGCTTTCTTT. Protein: CAWTISRPTEAFF. Full variable domain (rest looked up from reference TRBV30 and TRBJ1-1): SQTIHQWPATLVQPVGSPLSLECTVEGTSNPNLYWYRQAAGRGLQLLFYSVGIGQISSEVPQNLSASRPQDRQFILSSKKLLLSDSGFYLCAWTISRPTEAFFGQGTRLTVV.

For this clone: The sample holds other DNA sequences that translate to the same CDR3. The V gene is TRBV19, the J gene TRBJ1-2; 7 nucleotides line up with TRBD1. The V and J ends lost 5 bases and 2 bases, in that order; junction bases with no gene match: 8. The germline CDR1 and CDR2 sequences are LNHDA and SQIVND (reference sequence). The CDR3 spans 15 residues. CDR3 sequence: CASSEPGQSNYGYTF. The CDR3 nucleotides are TGTGCCAGTAGTGAACCGGGACAGTCAAACTATGGCTACACCTTC.

The rearrangement links TRBV19 to TRBJ1-5, with unresolved D. The CDR3 consists of 13 residues. Germline values: CDR1 LNHDA, CDR2 SQIVND (reference sequence). V was pared by 3 bases and J by 9 bases, with 12 bases between. The CDR3 nucleotides are TGTGCCAGTAGTATGAACAGCCTGGGGCCCCAGCATTTT. Its protein product is CASSMNSLGPQHF.